A selection of T cell receptor beta chains follows, all from one sample in a study of OX40 agonist ivuxolimab in advanced cancers. The assay was immunoSEQ multiplex PCR, and TCRdb's table has in-frame clones only and misses some. The top ten clones hold 16% of a sample with 60,000 or so clones, roughly 87% of them seen once. Sequences were derived from CD4+ or CD8+ T cells sorted from blood, sampled in a trial of the OX40 agonist ivuxolimab. Receptors were obtained from an adult with an advanced solid tumor such as melanoma, head and neck, liver or kidney cancer. Both conserved end residues are part of each CDR3. The D gene is left open where the match is weak. Clone size is given for some rows only: seen once, a few or many times, or a class if the clone is expanded.

V	size	J	D	DNA	CDR3
TRBV11-2	.	TRBJ1-2	.	TGTGCCAGCAGCCCTATTGGTAACTATGGCTACACCTTC	CASSPIGNYGYTF
TRBV30	.	TRBJ1-4	TRBD1	TGTGCCTGCCCCTATACAGGGGGCGGGAATGAAAAACTGTTTTTT	CACPYTGGGNEKLFF
TRBV11-2	.	TRBJ2-5	TRBD1	TGTGCCAGCAGCTGGGACAGTCAAGAGACCCAGTACTTC	CASSWDSQETQYF
TRBV6-6	.	TRBJ2-6	.	TGTGCCAGTATACCTGGTGGGGCCAACGTCCTGACTTTC	CASIPGGANVLTF
TRBV19	.	TRBJ2-5	TRBD2	TGTGCCAGTAGTTCTAGCGGGACCCTTGCCCGAGAGACCCAGTACTTC	CASSSSGTLARETQYF
TRBV4-1	.	TRBJ1-2	.	TGCGCCAGCAGCCAAGATCAGGGCAGCCTAGGCTATGGCTACACCTTC	CASSQDQGSLGYGYTF
TRBV7-9	.	TRBJ2-7	TRBD2	TGTGCCAGCAGCTTAGGCCCTAGCGGGACCTCCTACGAGCAGTACTTC	CASSLGPSGTSYEQYF
TRBV4-1	.	TRBJ2-7	TRBD1	TGCGCCAGCAGCCAAGGTGGGACAGGTGGGTACGAGCAGTACTTC	CASSQGGTGGYEQYF
TRBV2	.	TRBJ1-5	.	TGTGCCAGCAGTGCCCCACCCCAGCCCCTGCATTTT	CASSAPPQPLHF
TRBV4-1	.	TRBJ1-3	.	TGCGCCAGCAGCCAAGATTTTGGCGGGAACACCATATATTTT	CASSQDFGGNTIYF
TRBV9	.	TRBJ1-3	.	TGTGCCAGCAGCGGTCGTAGTGGGCAGGGCCTCTCTGGAAACACCATATATTTT	CASSGRSGQGLSGNTIYF
TRBV6-4	.	TRBJ2-7	.	TGTGCCAGCAGTGACGGCGGGAATAGCTCCTACGAGCAGTACTTC	CASSDGGNSSYEQYF
TRBV10-2	few	TRBJ2-7	.	TGCGCCAGCAGTGAACCAGGGGTACTCTACGAGCAGTACTTC	CASSEPGVLYEQYF
TRBV25-1	.	TRBJ2-1	TRBD2	TGTGCCAGCAGTGCCCTCCCCCTTAGCGGGAGGGCCGTCAATGAGCAGTTCTTC	CASSALPLSGRAVNEQFF
TRBV7-2	.	TRBJ2-1	TRBD2	TGTGCCAGCAGCAGATGGTCGCGGGGGGACAATGAGCAGTTCTTC	CASSRWSRGDNEQFF
TRBV6-5	few	TRBJ1-5	.	TGTGCCAGCAGGAGGGGAGGGAATCAGCCCCAGCATTTT	CASRRGGNQPQHF
TRBV11-1	.	TRBJ1-2	.	TGTGCCAGCAGCCATGGTACAATTGGCAGGACTAACTATGGCTACACCTTC	CASSHGTIGRTNYGYTF
TRBV7-2	.	TRBJ2-1	.	TGTGCCAGCAGCTTAGATGCGGGAACCTACAATGAGCAGTTCTTC	CASSLDAGTYNEQFF
TRBV7-8	.	TRBJ2-2	TRBD2	TGTGCCAGCAGCTTAAGAGGGACTAGCGGGAACCTCTCCCCCGGGGAGCTGTTTTTT	CASSLRGTSGNLSPGELFF
TRBV6-5	.	TRBJ1-5	.	TGTGCCAGCAGTTACTCGCAGGGGAGTCAGCCCCAGCATTTT	CASSYSQGSQPQHF
TRBV28	.	TRBJ2-3	.	TGTGCCAGCAGTTTATGGTCGGGAGGCACAGATACGCAGTATTTT	CASSLWSGGTDTQYF
TRBV11-2	.	TRBJ2-7	.	TGTGCCAGCAGCTTGGGTGACGGCGAGCAGTACTTC	CASSLGDGEQYF
TRBV5-4	.	TRBJ2-4	.	TGTGCCAGCAGCTTGGGGGCGGAAAACATTCAGTACTTC	CASSLGAENIQYF
TRBV12-2	.	TRBJ2-1	.	TGTGCAAGTCGCTTACGGCCTACCACCAATGAGCAGTTCTTC	CASRLRPTTNEQFF
TRBV2	few	TRBJ1-4	.	TGTGCCAGCTTTCAACCAACTAATGAAAAACTGTTTTTT	CASFQPTNEKLFF
TRBV28	.	TRBJ2-1	TRBD1	TGTGCCAGCAGACCCCGGGACAGGTGGAACAATGAGCAGTTCTTC	CASRPRDRWNNEQFF
TRBV10-1	.	TRBJ2-5	TRBD2	TGCGCCAGCAGTGAACTAGCGGACCAAGAGACCCAGTACTTC	CASSELADQETQYF
TRBV19	.	TRBJ1-5	.	TGTGCCAGTAGTATCGTGGCCGCGGGAAGCAATCAGCCCCAGCATTTT	CASSIVAAGSNQPQHF
TRBV6-5	.	TRBJ1-5	.	TGTGCCAGCAGTGCCCCTAATCAGCCCCAGCATTTT	CASSAPNQPQHF
TRBV28	.	TRBJ1-1	.	TGTGCCAGCAGTTTAATCCAGGGCTTCACTGAAGCTTTCTTT	CASSLIQGFTEAFF
TRBV5-1	.	TRBJ2-1	TRBD1	TGCGCCAGCAGCTTTGACAGGGGAGGTATAAATGAGCAGTTCTTC	CASSFDRGGINEQFF
TRBV30	.	TRBJ2-1	.	TGTGCCTGGAGTATCGGGAGAGGGACCTACAATGAGCAGTTCTTC	CAWSIGRGTYNEQFF
TRBV5-4	.	TRBJ2-7	.	TGTGCCAGCAGCTTGCCGGGGGCTAGCGGCTACGAGCAGTACTTC	CASSLPGASGYEQYF
TRBV11-2	.	TRBJ1-3	TRBD1	TGTGCCAGCAGCCCCTGGACAGGGATTGGAAACACCATATATTTT	CASSPWTGIGNTIYF
TRBV6-4	.	TRBJ2-2	TRBD2	TGTGCCAGCAGTGGGACTAGCGGGACCGGGGAGCTGTTTTTT	CASSGTSGTGELFF
TRBV19	.	TRBJ2-5	.	TGTGCCAGTAGTATCGGCGGACGGAGCCAAGAGACCCAGTACTTC	CASSIGGRSQETQYF
TRBV4-1	.	TRBJ2-7	.	TGCGCCAGCAGGCTCCGGGACGAAGCCTACGAGCAGTACTTC	CASRLRDEAYEQYF
TRBV7-9	.	TRBJ1-2	.	TGTGCCAGCAGTCGGGACGGCAACTATGGCTACACCTTC	CASSRDGNYGYTF
TRBV30	.	TRBJ1-5	.	TGTGCCTGGCAAGGTGGTAGCAATCAGCCCCAGCATTTT	CAWQGGSNQPQHF
TRBV27	.	TRBJ1-6	.	TGTGCCAGCAGTTTATCGGGGTTGCGGGCAGGAGATTCACCCCTCCACTTT	CASSLSGLRAGDSPLHF
TRBV14	.	TRBJ1-3	.	TGTGCCAGCAGCCGAGGAAGCTCTGGAAACACCATATATTTT	CASSRGSSGNTIYF
TRBV5-6	.	TRBJ2-5	TRBD1	TGTGCCAGCAGCTTCTCTCCGGGACAGCAAGAGACCCAGTACTTC	CASSFSPGQQETQYF
TRBV7-9	.	TRBJ2-7	TRBD1	TGTGCCAGCAGCAAATGGACAGGAGAAGAGCAGTACTTC	CASSKWTGEEQYF
TRBV19	.	TRBJ2-7	.	TGTGCCAGTAGTAACAGGTACGAGCAGTACTTC	CASSNRYEQYF
TRBV28	.	TRBJ2-3	.	TGTGCCCTGGGGGGGCACACAGATACGCAGTATTTT	CALGGHTDTQYF
TRBV5-6	.	TRBJ1-6	.	TGTGCCAGCAGCTTCCAGGGGAGTTCACCCCTCCACTTT	CASSFQGSSPLHF
TRBV6-5	.	TRBJ1-4	TRBD1	TGTGCCAGCAGCAACAGGGGGCCCGCTAATGAAAAACTGTTTTTT	CASSNRGPANEKLFF
TRBV27	.	TRBJ1-1	.	TGTGCCAGCAGTACGAGGACGGGTGAAGCTTTCTTT	CASSTRTGEAFF
TRBV5-1	.	TRBJ1-1	TRBD1	TGCGCCAGCACCATACAGGGGGCTATGAACACTGAAGCTTTCTTT	CASTIQGAMNTEAFF
TRBV28	.	TRBJ1-3	.	TGTGCCAGCAGTGCCGGAGGGGTTTTAAGTGGAAACACCATATATTTT	CASSAGGVLSGNTIYF
TRBV6-1	.	TRBJ2-7	.	TGTGCCAGCAGCTTGACACGGAGAGTTTTGTACGAGCAGTACTTC	CASSLTRRVLYEQYF
TRBV6-6	.	TRBJ2-1	.	TGTGCCAGTCGGGGGCGCCACAATGAGCAGTTCTTC	CASRGRHNEQFF
TRBV7-2	.	TRBJ1-2	.	TGTGCCAGCAGACCACATGGGGGGGGCTCATTTGGCTACACCTTC	CASRPHGGGSFGYTF
TRBV15	once	TRBJ2-3	.	TGTGCCACCAGCAGAGTTGGGGGAGCTACGCAGTATTTT	CATSRVGGATQYF
TRBV5-4	few	TRBJ1-2	.	TGTGCCAGCAGCCGGTCCCAGGGAGGTTATGGCTATGGCTACACCTTC	CASSRSQGGYGYGYTF